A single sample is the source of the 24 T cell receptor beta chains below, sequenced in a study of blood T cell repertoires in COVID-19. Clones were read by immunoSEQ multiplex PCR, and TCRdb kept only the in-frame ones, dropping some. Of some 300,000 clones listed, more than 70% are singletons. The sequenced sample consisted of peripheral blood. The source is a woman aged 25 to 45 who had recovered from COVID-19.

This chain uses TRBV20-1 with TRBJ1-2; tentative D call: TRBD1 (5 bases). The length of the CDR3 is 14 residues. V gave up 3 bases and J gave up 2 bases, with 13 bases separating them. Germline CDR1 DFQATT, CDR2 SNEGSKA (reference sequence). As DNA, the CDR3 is TGCAGTGCTAGTAACCGGGGGTCGAACTATGGCTACACCTTC. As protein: CSASNRGSNYGYTF.

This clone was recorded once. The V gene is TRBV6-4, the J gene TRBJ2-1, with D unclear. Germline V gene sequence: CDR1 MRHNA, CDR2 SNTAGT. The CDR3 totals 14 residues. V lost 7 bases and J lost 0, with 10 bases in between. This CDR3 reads CASTTESSYNEQFF. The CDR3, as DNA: TGTGCCAGCACTACTGAGAGCTCCTACAATGAGCAGTTCTTC.

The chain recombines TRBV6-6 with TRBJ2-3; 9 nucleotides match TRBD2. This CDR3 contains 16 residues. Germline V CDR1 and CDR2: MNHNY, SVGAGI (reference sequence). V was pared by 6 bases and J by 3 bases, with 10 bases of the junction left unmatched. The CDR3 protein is CASSRAAGGATDTQYF. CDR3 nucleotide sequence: TGTGCCAGCAGCCGGGCCGCGGGGGGGGCTACAGATACGCAGTATTTT.

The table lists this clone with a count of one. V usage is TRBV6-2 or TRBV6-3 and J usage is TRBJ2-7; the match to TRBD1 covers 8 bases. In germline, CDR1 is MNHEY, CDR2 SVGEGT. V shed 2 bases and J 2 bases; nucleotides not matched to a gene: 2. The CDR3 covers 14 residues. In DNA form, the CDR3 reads TGTGCCAGCAGTTACGACAGGGGAACCTACGAGCAGTACTTC. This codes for CASSYDRGTYEQYF.

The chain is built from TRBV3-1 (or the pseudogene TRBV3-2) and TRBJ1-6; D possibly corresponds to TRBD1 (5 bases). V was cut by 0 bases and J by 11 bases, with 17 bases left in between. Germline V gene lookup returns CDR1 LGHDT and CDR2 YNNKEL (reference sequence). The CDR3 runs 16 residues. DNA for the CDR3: TGTGCCAGCAGCCAAGAAGCCGCGGAGCTGGGGCCACCCCTCCACTTT. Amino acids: CASSQEAAELGPPLHF.

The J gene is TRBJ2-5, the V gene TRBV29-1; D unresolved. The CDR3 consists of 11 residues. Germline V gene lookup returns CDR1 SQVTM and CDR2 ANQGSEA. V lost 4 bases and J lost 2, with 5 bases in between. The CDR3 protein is CSVGAQETQYF. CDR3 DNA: TGCAGCGTTGGAGCACAAGAGACCCAGTACTTC.

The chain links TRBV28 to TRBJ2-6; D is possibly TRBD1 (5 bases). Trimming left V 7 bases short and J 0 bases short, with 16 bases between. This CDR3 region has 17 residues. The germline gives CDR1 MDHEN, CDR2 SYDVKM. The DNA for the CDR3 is TGTGCCAGCAATTCCGACAGTATACTCTCTGGGGCCAACGTCCTGACTTTC. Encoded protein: CASNSDSILSGANVLTF.

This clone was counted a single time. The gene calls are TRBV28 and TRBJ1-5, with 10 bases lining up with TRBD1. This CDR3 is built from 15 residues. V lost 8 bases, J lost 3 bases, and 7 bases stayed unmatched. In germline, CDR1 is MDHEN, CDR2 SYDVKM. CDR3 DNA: TGTGCCAGCTACTCGGGACAGGGGTACAATCAGCCCCAGCATTTT. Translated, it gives CASYSGQGYNQPQHF.

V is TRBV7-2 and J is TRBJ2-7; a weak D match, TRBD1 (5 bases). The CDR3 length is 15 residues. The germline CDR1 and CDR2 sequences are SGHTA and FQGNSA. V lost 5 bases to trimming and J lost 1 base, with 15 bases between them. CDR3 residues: CASSPGQSRSYEQYF. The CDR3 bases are TGTGCCAGCAGCCCCGGACAAAGTCGATCCTACGAGCAGTACTTC.

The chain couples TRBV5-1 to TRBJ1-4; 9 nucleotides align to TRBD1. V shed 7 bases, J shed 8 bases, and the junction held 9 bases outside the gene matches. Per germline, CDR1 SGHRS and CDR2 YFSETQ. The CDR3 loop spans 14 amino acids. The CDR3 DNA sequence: TGCGCCAGCGCTACAGGGGGCATCGGGGAAAAACTGTTTTTT. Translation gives CASATGGIGEKLFF. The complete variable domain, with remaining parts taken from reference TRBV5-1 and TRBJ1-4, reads KAGVTQTPRYLIKTRGQQVTLSCSPISGHRSVSWYQQTPGQGLQFLFEYFSETQRNKGNFPGRFSGRQFSNSRSEMNVSTLELGDSALYLCASATGGIGEKLFFGSGTQLSVL.

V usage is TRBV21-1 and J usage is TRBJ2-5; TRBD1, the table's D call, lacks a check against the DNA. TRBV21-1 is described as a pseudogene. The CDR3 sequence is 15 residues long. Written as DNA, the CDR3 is TGTGCCAGCAGCTCCCTCGAAACAGGGATACAGACCCAGTACTTC. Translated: CASSSLETGIQTQYF.

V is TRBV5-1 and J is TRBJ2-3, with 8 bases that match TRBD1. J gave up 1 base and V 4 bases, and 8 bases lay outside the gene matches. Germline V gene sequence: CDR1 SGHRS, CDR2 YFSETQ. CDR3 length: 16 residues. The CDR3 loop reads CASSTPDRGGTDTQYF. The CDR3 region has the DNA TGCGCCAGCAGCACGCCAGACAGGGGAGGCACAGATACGCAGTATTTT.

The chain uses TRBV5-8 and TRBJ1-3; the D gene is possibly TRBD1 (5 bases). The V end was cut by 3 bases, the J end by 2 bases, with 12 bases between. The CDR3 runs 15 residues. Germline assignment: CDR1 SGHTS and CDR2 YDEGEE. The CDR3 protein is CASSYRGGTGNTIYF. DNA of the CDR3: TGTGCCAGCAGCTACCGCGGGGGGACTGGAAACACCATATATTTT. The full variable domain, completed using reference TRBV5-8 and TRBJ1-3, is EAGVTQSPTHLIKTRGQQATLRCSPISGHTSVYWYQQALGLGLQFLLWYDEGEERNRGNFPPRFSGRQFPNYSSELNVNALELEDSALYLCASSYRGGTGNTIYFGEGSWLTVV.

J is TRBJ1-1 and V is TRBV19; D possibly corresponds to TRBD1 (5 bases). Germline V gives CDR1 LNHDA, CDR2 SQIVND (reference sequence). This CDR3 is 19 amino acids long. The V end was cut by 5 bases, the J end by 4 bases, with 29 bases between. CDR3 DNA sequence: TGTGCCAGTAGTTCCCCCCGGGGGAGGAGGGGCGAAGGAGGCACTGAAGCTTTCTTT. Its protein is CASSSPRGRRGEGGTEAFF.

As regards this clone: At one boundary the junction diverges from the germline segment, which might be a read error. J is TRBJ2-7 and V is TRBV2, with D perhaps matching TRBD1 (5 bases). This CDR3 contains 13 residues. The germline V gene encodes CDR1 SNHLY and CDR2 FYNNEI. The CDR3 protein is CASSEALRAGWNF. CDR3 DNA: TGTGCCAGCAGTGAAGCGCTTCGGGCAGGGTGGAACTTC.

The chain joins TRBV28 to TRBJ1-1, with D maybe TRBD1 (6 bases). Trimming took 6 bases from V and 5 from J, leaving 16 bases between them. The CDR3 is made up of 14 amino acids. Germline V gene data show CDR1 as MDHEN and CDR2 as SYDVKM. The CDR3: CASRSKVRGTEAFF. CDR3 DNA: TGTGCCAGCAGAAGCAAGGTCAGGGGAACTGAAGCTTTCTTT.

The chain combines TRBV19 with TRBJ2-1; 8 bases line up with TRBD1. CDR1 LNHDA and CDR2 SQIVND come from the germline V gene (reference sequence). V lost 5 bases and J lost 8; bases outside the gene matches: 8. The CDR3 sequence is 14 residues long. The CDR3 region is CASSLTGEMDEQFF. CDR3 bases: TGTGCCAGTAGTTTGACAGGGGAAATGGATGAGCAGTTCTTC.

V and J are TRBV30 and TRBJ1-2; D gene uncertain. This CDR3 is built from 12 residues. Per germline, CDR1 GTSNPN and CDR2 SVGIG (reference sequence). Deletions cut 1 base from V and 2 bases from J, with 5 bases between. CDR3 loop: CAWSASNYGYTF. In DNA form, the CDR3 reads TGTGCCTGGAGTGCTTCGAACTATGGCTACACCTTC.

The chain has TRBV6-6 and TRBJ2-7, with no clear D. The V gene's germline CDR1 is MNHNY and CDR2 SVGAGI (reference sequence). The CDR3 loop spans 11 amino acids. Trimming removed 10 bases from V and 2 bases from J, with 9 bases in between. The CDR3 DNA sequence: TGTGCCACCGACTCAACCTACGAGCAGTACTTC. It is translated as CATDSTYEQYF.

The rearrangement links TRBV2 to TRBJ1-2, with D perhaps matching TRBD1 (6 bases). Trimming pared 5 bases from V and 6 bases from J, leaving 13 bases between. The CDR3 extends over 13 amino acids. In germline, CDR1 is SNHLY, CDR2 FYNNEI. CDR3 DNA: TGTGCCAGCAGTTATCGACAGGCGGATGGCTACACCTTC. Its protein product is CASSYRQADGYTF.

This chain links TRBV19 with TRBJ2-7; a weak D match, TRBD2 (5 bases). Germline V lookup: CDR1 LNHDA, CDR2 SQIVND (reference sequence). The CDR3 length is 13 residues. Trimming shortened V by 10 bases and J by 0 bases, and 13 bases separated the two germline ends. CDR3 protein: CATGEGFSYEQYF. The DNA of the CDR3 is TGTGCCACCGGAGAGGGCTTCTCCTACGAGCAGTACTTC.

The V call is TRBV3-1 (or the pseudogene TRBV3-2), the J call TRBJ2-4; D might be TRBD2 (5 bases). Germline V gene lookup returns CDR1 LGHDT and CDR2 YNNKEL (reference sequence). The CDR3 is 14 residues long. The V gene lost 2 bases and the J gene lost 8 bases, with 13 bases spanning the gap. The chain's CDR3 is CASSQKGFGDIQYF. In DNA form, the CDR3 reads TGTGCCAGCAGCCAAAAGGGCTTCGGGGACATTCAGTACTTC.

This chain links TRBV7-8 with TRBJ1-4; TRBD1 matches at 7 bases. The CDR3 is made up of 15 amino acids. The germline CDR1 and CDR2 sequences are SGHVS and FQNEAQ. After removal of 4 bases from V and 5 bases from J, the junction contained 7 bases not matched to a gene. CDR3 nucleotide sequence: TGTGCCAGCAGCTCCGGGACAGCGCGGAATGAAAAACTGTTTTTT. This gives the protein CASSSGTARNEKLFF. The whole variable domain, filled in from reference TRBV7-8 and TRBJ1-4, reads GAGVSQSPRYKVAKRGQDVALRCDPISGHVSLFWYQQALGQGPEFLTYFQNEAQLDKSGLPSDRFFAERPEGSVSTLKIQRTQQEDSAVYLCASSSGTARNEKLFFGSGTQLSVL.

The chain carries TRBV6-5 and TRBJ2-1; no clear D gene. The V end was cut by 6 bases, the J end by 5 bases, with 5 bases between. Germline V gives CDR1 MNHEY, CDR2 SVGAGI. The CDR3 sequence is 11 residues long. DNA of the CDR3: TGTGCCAGCAGAGAGGACAATGAGCAGTTCTTC. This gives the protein CASREDNEQFF.